Following are 5 T cell receptor beta chains from one sample sequenced in a study of cytomegalovirus exposure and HLA in healthy donors. Both 60 Vbeta primers and 13 Jbeta primers went into the PCR. The table came from immunoSEQ multiplex PCR; TCRdb's copy has only in-frame clones and leaves some out. The repertoire holds roughly 190,000 clones, with around three quarters as singletons. The sequencing input was PBMCs. Receptors were obtained from a woman aged 25-40 years in good health and CMV-seronegative.

The rearrangement links TRBV4-2 to TRBJ2-7, with D possibly matching TRBD2 (6 bases). This CDR3 is built from 12 residues. Trimming took 5 bases from V and 5 from J, leaving 10 bases between them. Germline lookup yields CDR1 LGHNA and CDR2 YNFKEQ. CDR3 coding DNA: TGTGCCAGCAGCGGGTCGGGGGACGAGCAGTACTTC. It translates to CASSGSGDEQYF.

The rearrangement uses TRBV5-1 and TRBJ2-5, with D perhaps matching TRBD2 (5 bases). CDR3 length equals 15 residues. Germline CDR1 and CDR2: SGHRS and YFSETQ. V gave up 5 bases and J gave up 11 bases, with 25 bases separating them. The CDR3 DNA follows: TGCGCCAGCAGTCAGAGGTCGGCTCCGCGCTGGGAGCAGTACTTC. Its protein is CASSQRSAPRWEQYF.

The chain couples TRBV18 to TRBJ2-1; 7 positions agree with TRBD2. The CDR3 extends over 14 amino acids. Germline V gene lookup returns CDR1 KGHSH and CDR2 LQKENI. V was clipped by 6 bases and J by 5 bases; unmatched bases: 7. The DNA for the CDR3 is TGTGCCAGCTCTCAAGCGGGAATCAACAATGAGCAGTTCTTC. Its translation is CASSQAGINNEQFF.

Turning to this clone: An end of the junction does not agree with germline; a read error may underlie this. This chain joins TRBV29-1 and TRBJ2-5, with a tentative D call TRBD2 (5 bases). CDR1 and CDR2 (germline): SQVTM, ANQGSEA. CDR3 length: 14 amino acids. CDR3 coding DNA: TGCAGCGTTGAAGTCCCGGTCTCATGGGAGACCCGGTACTTC. This codes for CSVEVPVSWETRYF.

The chain uses TRBV9 and TRBJ2-1, with a weak D call TRBD1 (5 bases). CDR3 length: 14 residues. Deletions cut 2 bases from V and 3 bases from J, with 9 bases between. Germline lookup yields CDR1 SGDLS and CDR2 YYNGEE. The CDR3 here is CASSVQGLYNEQFF. The CDR3 DNA reads TGTGCCAGCAGCGTCCAGGGTCTCTACAATGAGCAGTTCTTC.